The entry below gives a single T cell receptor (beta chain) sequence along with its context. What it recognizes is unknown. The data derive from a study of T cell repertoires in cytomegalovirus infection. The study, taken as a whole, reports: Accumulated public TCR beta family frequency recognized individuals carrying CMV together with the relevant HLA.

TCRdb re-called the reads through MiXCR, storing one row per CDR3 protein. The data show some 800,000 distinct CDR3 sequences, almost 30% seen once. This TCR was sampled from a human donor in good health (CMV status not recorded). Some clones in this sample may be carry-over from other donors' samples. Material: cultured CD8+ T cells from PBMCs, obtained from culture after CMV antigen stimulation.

The CDR3 DNA is TGTGCCAGCAGTGAAGTCGCGGAAGAGACCCAGTACTTC. It encodes CASSEVAEETQYF. V is TRBV6-1 and J is TRBJ2-5; D remains ambiguous. The V end lost 1 base, the J end lost 3 bases, and 6 bases lay between the germline ends. The germline CDR1 and CDR2 sequences are MNHNS and SASEGT. The CDR3 runs 13 residues.